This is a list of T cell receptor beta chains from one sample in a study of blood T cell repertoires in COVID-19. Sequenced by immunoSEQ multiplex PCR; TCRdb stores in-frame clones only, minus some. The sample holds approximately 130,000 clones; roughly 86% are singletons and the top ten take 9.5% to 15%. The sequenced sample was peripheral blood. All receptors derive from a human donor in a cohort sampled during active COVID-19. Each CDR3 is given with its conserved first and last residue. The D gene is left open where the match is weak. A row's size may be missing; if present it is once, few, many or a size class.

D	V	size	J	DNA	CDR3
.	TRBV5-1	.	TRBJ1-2	TGCGCCAGCAGCTTGGACCCGTCGACAGGCGGCTACACCTTC	CASSLDPSTGGYTF
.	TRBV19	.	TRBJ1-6	TGTGCCAGTAGTAGATGGGACACGGTGGATAATTCACCCCTCCACTTT	CASSRWDTVDNSPLHF
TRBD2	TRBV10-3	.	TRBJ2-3	TGTGCCATCAGGGTCGGGGTACTAGCGGGCACAGATACGCAGTATTTT	CAIRVGVLAGTDTQYF
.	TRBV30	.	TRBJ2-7	TGTGCCTGGAACCGTGACTCTTCCTCAACCTACGAGCAGTACTTC	CAWNRDSSSTYEQYF
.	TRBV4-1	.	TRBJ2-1	TGCGCCAGCAGCCAACCCGGGGGACCCAATGAGCAGTTCTTC	CASSQPGGPNEQFF
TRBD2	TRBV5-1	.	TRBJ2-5	TGCGCCAGCAGCTTTTGGCTCGGGGCGGGGGGCGATCAAGAGACCCAGTACTTC	CASSFWLGAGGDQETQYF
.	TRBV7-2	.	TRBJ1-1	TGTGCCAGCGGGGTAGCGATGGACACTGAAGCTTTCTTT	CASGVAMDTEAFF
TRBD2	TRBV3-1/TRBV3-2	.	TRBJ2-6	TGTGCCAGCAGCCTCCCGCGGGGGTCTGGGGCCAACGTCCTGACTTTC	CASSLPRGSGANVLTF
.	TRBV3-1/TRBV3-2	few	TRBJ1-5	TGTGCCAGCAGCCGGGGGGGAGATCAGCCCCAGCATTTT	CASSRGGDQPQHF
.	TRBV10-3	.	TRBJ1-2	TGTGCCATCAGTGAAATCAGAGGCTATGGCTACACCTTC	CAISEIRGYGYTF
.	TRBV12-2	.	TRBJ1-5	TGTGCAAGTCGCTCCCGACAGGCAAATCAGCCCCAGCATTTT	CASRSRQANQPQHF
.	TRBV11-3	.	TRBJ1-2	TGTGCCAGCAGTTCGAGGCAAGGCTACACCTTC	CASSSRQGYTF
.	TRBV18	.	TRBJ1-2	TGTGCCAGCTCAACGGAGATCTATGGCTACACCTTC	CASSTEIYGYTF
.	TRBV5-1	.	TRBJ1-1	TGCGCCAGCAGCTCCCGCCCCCGAAGCCTGAACACTGAAGCTTTCTTT	CASSSRPRSLNTEAFF
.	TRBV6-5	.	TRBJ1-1	TGTGCCAGCAGTAACCGGGTCAAAGCTTTCTTT	CASSNRVKAFF
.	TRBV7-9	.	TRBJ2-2	TGTGCCAGCAGCCCACGCGCGACTGACACCGGGGAGCTGTTTTTT	CASSPRATDTGELFF
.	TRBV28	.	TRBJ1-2	TGTGCCAGCAGCCCATCCCAAAACTATGGCTACACCTTC	CASSPSQNYGYTF
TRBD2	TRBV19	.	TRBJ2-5	TGTGCCAGTAGTATCCGGACTAGCGGGGGGGCGTTAGAGACCCAGTACTTC	CASSIRTSGGALETQYF
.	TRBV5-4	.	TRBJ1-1	TGTGCCAGCAGCTTGGATGGCAGGTGGGACACTGAAGCTTTCTTT	CASSLDGRWDTEAFF
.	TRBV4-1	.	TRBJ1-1	TGCGCCAGCAGCCAAGATCGAATGGAGGGAAAGAACACTGAAGCTTTCTTT	CASSQDRMEGKNTEAFF
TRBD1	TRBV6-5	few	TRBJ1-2	TGTGCCAGCAAAACAGGGGGGAATGGCTACACCTTC	CASKTGGNGYTF
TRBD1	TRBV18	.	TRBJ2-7	TGTGCCAGCTCACCCACAGGAGAGGGGGCGTTCCACGAGCAGTACTTC	CASSPTGEGAFHEQYF
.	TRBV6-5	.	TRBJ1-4	TGTGCCAGCAGCCTGGACACGGTAAATGAAAAACTGTTTTTT	CASSLDTVNEKLFF
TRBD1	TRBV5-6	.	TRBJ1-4	TGTGCCAGCAGACCTTTGGGACAGGAGAATGAAAAACTGTTTTTT	CASRPLGQENEKLFF
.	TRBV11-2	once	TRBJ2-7	TGTGCCAGCAGCCCTAGGGGTAACGAGCAGTACTTC	CASSPRGNEQYF
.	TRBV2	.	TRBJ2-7	TGTGCCAGCAGTGTTGAACAGACGCAGTACTTC	CASSVEQTQYF
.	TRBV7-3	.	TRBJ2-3	TGTGCCAGCAGCTTAGCAGGGGTTTCTAAAGATACGCAGTATTTT	CASSLAGVSKDTQYF
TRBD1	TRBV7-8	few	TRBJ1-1	TGTGCCAGCAGCCCCACAGGGGTCCGGAACACTGAAGCTTTCTTT	CASSPTGVRNTEAFF
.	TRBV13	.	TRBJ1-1	TGTGCCAGCAGCTTCGAGGGTACGAACACTGAAGCTTTCTTT	CASSFEGTNTEAFF
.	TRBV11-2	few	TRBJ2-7	TGTGCCAGCAGCTTAGATTCGGCAGGGGTAATGGCCGAGCAGTACTTC	CASSLDSAGVMAEQYF
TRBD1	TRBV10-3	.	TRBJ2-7	TGTGCCATCAGGACCGACAGGGACGAGCAGTACTTC	CAIRTDRDEQYF
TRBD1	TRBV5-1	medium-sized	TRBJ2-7	TGCGCCAGCAGCCCCTGGACAGGGTCGGGCTACGAGCAGTACTTC	CASSPWTGSGYEQYF
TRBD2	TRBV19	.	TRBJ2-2	TGTGCCAGTAGGATACGTAGCGGGGGGGGAACCGGGGAGCTGTTTTTT	CASRIRSGGGTGELFF
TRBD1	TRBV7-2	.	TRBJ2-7	TGTGCCAGCAGCTTAGGACAGGGTAACTACGAGCAGTACTTC	CASSLGQGNYEQYF
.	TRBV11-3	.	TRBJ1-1	TGTGCCAGCAGCTTAGACGGTAGACAGTATGAAGCTTTCTTT	CASSLDGRQYEAFF
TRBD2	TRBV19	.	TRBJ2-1	TGTGCCAGTAGAAGCACTAGCGGGGGGACCCCTAATGAGCAGTTCTTC	CASRSTSGGTPNEQFF
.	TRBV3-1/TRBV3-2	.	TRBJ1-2	TGTGCCAGCAGCCTGGACAGATCCAGTGGCTACACCTTC	CASSLDRSSGYTF
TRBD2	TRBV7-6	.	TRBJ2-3	TGTGCCAGCAGCTCCCGGGCGGGGGGCTTCCGATGCGCGCAGTATTTT	CASSSRAGGFRCAQYF
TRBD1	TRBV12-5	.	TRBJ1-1	TGTGCTAGTGGTTTATATGCAAAGACAGGGGAAGCGAACACTGAAGCTTTCTTT	CASGLYAKTGEANTEAFF
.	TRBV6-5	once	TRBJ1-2	TGTGCCAGCAGCCAGGTCGCGTATGGCTACACCTTC	CASSQVAYGYTF
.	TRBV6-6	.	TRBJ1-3	TGTGCCAGCAGTCACAACCGGATACTAACAGGGACCGGAAACACCATATATTTT	CASSHNRILTGTGNTIYF
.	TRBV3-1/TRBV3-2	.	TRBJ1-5	TGTGCCAGCAGCCGAGATTATAGCAATCAGCCCCAGCATTTT	CASSRDYSNQPQHF
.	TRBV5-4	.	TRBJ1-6	TGTGCCAGCAGCCAAACGCAGAATTACGGGGATTCACCCCTCCACTTT	CASSQTQNYGDSPLHF
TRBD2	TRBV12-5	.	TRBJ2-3	TGTGCTAGTGGTTTGGGAAGCGGGGGGGTCACAGATACGCAGTATTTT	CASGLGSGGVTDTQYF